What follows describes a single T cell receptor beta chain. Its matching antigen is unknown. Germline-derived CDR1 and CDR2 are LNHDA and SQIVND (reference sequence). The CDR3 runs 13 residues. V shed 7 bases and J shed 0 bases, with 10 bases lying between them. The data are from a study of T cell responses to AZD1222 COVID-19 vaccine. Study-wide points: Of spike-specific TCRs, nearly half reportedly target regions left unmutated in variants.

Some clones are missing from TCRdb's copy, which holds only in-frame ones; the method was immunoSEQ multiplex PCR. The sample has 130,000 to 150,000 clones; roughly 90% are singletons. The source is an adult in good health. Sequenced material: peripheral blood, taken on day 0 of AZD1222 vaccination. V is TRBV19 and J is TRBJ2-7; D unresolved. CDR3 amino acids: CASNSRSSYEQYF. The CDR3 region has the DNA TGTGCCAGTAACAGCAGGTCCTCCTACGAGCAGTACTTC.